This T cell receptor beta chain was profiled in a study of identical twins. The CDR3 is 15 amino acids. V lost 6 bases to trimming and J lost 7 bases, with 22 bases between them. Template switching introduced a universal primer site, and the cDNA bore unique molecular identifiers. TCRdb reprocessed the 5' RACE reads with MiXCR, giving one entry per CDR3 protein. The sample carries approximately 700,000 distinct CDR3 sequences, approximately 18% recorded once. The same sample was also used in a study of T cells expressing NK-cell markers. This second report adds: Dominant NKG2C+ clonotype frequencies of roughly 1.0-7.0% of CD8+ T cells were measured in more than five donors. These clonotypes additionally ranked first within the CD3+CD56-NKG2C+ fraction of four donors.

This TCR came from a woman aged 18-30 years in good health. The sample comprised PBMCs. This sequence joins TRBV12-3 or TRBV12-4 and TRBJ2-7; the D gene is possibly TRBD2 (6 bases). The CDR3 DNA follows: TGTGCCAGCAGATATAACGTAGGGGACGCGGGGGAGCAGTACTTC. Protein: CASRYNVGDAGEQYF.